This is a list of T cell receptor beta chains from one sample in a study of Graves' ophthalmopathy and Graves' hyperthyroidism. In TCRdb, the multiplex PCR reads were re-called with MiXCR into one record per CDR3 protein. The profile shows some 410,000 distinct CDR3 sequences, approximately 21% of them singletons. Material for sequencing was peripheral blood. These receptors all stem from a young woman with stable Graves' hyperthyroidism. The CDR3 runs from the conserved cysteine through the conserved F or W. The D gene is left open where the match is weak. Clone size is given for some rows only: seen once, a few or many times, or a class if the clone is expanded.

CSVDLGGGGYGYTF TGCAGCGTTGACTTAGGGGGGGGCGGTTATGGCTACACCTTC TRBJ1-2 many 14 . TRBV29-1
CAWSRTEYEQYF TGTGCCTGGAGCAGAACGGAGTACGAGCAGTACTTC TRBJ2-7 many 12 . TRBV30
CASSVDRGRIEAFF TGCGCCAGCAGCGTTGACAGGGGGCGCATCGAAGCTTTCTTT TRBJ1-1 many 14 TRBD1 TRBV5-1
CAIMRGTEAFF TGTGCCATCATGAGGGGAACTGAAGCTTTCTTT TRBJ1-1 many 11 . TRBV10-3
CASSFDSSNTGELFF TGTGCCAGCAGCTTTGACAGTTCGAACACCGGGGAGCTGTTTTTT TRBJ2-2 many 15 . TRBV13
CAWKGGANTEAFF TGTGCCTGGAAGGGGGGCGCCAACACTGAAGCTTTCTTT TRBJ1-1 many 13 . TRBV30
CASSPRGLAGLSSYEQYF TGTGCCAGCTCACCTCGGGGACTAGCGGGCCTGAGCTCCTACGAGCAGTACTTC TRBJ2-7 many 18 TRBD2 TRBV18
CASSPGTGRGLPQHF TGTGCCAGCAGCCCAGGGACAGGCCGGGGTTTGCCCCAGCATTTT TRBJ1-5 many 15 TRBD1 TRBV9
CASSLGGDTQYF TGTGCCAGCAGTTTAGGAGGAGATACGCAGTATTTT TRBJ2-3 many 12 . TRBV12-3/TRBV12-4
CASSLRETPYEQYF TGTGCCAGTAGTTTAAGGGAAACTCCCTACGAGCAGTACTTC TRBJ2-7 . 14 . TRBV19
CASGDTYGYTF TGTGCTAGTGGTGACACCTATGGCTACACCTTC TRBJ1-2 . 11 . TRBV12-5
CASSSTYQAENTEAFF TGTGCCAGCAGCTCTACATACCAGGCCGAGAACACTGAAGCTTTCTTT TRBJ1-1 many 16 . TRBV7-9
CASSQDSPNSNQPQHF TGCGCCAGCAGCCAAGATTCGCCAAATAGCAATCAGCCCCAGCATTTT TRBJ1-5 . 16 . TRBV4-1
CSATDNSNQPQHF TGCAGTGCTACAGACAATAGCAATCAGCCCCAGCATTTT TRBJ1-5 few 13 . TRBV20-1
CASSFQGWETQYF TGTGCCAGCAGCTTCCAGGGTTGGGAGACCCAGTACTTC TRBJ2-5 many 13 . TRBV5-6
CASNPTPYEQYF TGTGCCAGCAATCCGACCCCCTACGAGCAGTACTTC TRBJ2-7 many 12 . TRBV2
CATSTPQGVNYEQYF TGTGCCACCAGCACACCACAGGGGGTTAACTACGAGCAGTACTTC TRBJ2-7 . 15 TRBD1 TRBV15
CASSLRQIQETQYF TGTGCCAGCTCACTTCGACAGATACAAGAGACCCAGTACTTC TRBJ2-5 . 14 . TRBV18
CASSSWVGELFF TGTGCCAGCAGTTCTTGGGTCGGGGAGCTGTTTTTT TRBJ2-2 many 12 . TRBV6-5
CASTPFSWGGPQHF TGTGCCAGCACCCCTTTTTCCTGGGGAGGGCCCCAGCATTTT TRBJ1-5 many 14 . TRBV12-3/TRBV12-4